The 14 T cell receptor beta chains below all came from one sample that was sequenced in a study of blood T cells in healthy people across ages. A second about 6 to 12 cycle PCR used barcoded and J-beta primers. TCRdb passed the 5' RACE reads through MiXCR, listing each CDR3 protein once. The profile shows under 1 million distinct CDR3 sequences, roughly 44% of them singletons. The sequenced material came from blood. The receptors derive from a man aged 55 to 70 in good health.

V gene TRBV29-1 combines with J gene TRBJ1-1, with TRBD1 as a possible D gene (5 bases). Looked up from germline, CDR1 is SQVTM and CDR2 is ANQGSEA. This CDR3 has 13 amino acids. V gave up 5 bases and J gave up 1 base, with 11 bases separating them. The CDR3 loop reads CSVSTGGNTEAFF. The CDR3 DNA reads TGCAGCGTTTCTACAGGCGGGAACACTGAAGCTTTCTTT. Supplemented by reference TRBV29-1 and TRBJ1-1, the full variable domain reads SAVISQKPSRDICQRGTSLTIQCQVDSQVTMMFWYRQQPGQSLTLIATANQGSEATYESGFVIDKFPISRPNLTFSTLTVSNMSPEDSSIYLCSVSTGGNTEAFFGQGTRLTVV.

This clonotype was counted only a few times. This rearrangement joins TRBV20-1 to TRBJ2-7, with D possibly matching TRBD2 (6 bases). From germline, CDR1 is DFQATT and CDR2 SNEGSKA (reference sequence). The CDR3 loop spans 14 amino acids. The V and J ends lost 2 bases and 1 base respectively, with 12 bases between them. DNA for the CDR3: TGCAGTGCTAGATCGGGGAGGATATCCTACGAGCAGTACTTC. Its protein is CSARSGRISYEQYF.

The genes are TRBV7-9 and TRBJ2-7, with D maybe TRBD2 (6 bases). V dropped 2 bases and J dropped 0 bases, with 14 bases sitting between them. The germline V gene encodes CDR1 SEHNR and CDR2 FQNEAQ (reference sequence). The CDR3 totals 16 residues. In DNA form, the CDR3 reads TGTGCCAGCAGCTTAAAAGGGCGGGGAGCCTCCTACGAGCAGTACTTC. Protein: CASSLKGRGASYEQYF.

J is TRBJ2-1 and V is TRBV10-3, with TRBD1 as a possible D gene (6 bases). The CDR3 has 14 residues. CDR1 ENHRY and CDR2 SYGVKD come from the germline V gene. Trimming shortened V by 6 bases and J by 7 bases, and 16 bases separated the two germline ends. The CDR3 DNA follows: TGTGCCATCAGCGGACAGTTGAACGCGAATGAGCAGTTCTTC. This translates into CAISGQLNANEQFF.

This clonotype was counted a single time. The chain combines TRBV10-3 with TRBJ1-2; D possibly corresponds to TRBD1 (6 bases). The CDR3 spans 10 residues. V was cut by 11 bases and J by 7 bases, with 11 bases left in between. CDR1 is ENHRY and CDR2 is SYGVKD in the germline V gene. The CDR3 here is CAARTAGYTF. CDR3 nucleotides: TGTGCCGCAAGGACAGCTGGCTACACCTTC.

This clonotype was counted a few times. This chain uses TRBV20-1 with TRBJ1-5; no reliable D call. This CDR3 contains 14 residues. Per germline, CDR1 DFQATT and CDR2 SNEGSKA (reference sequence). V gave up 1 base and J gave up 6 bases, with 13 bases separating them. CDR3 in DNA: TGCAGTGCTAGAGGGCGGGCCTCCACTCAGCCCCAGCATTTT. This codes for CSARGRASTQPQHF.

The table lists this clonotype with a few counts. The J gene is TRBJ1-2, the V gene TRBV20-1; possibly TRBD1 for D (5 bases). The CDR3 is 13 residues long. The germline V and J ends were trimmed by 1 base and 8 bases, with 14 bases remaining between them. Germline lookup yields CDR1 DFQATT and CDR2 SNEGSKA (reference sequence). CDR3 in amino acids: CSARARGSGGYTF. CDR3 coding DNA: TGCAGTGCTAGAGCGAGGGGCTCAGGAGGCTACACCTTC.

This clonotype was seen at least ten times. V and J are TRBV20-1 and TRBJ2-7; D uncertain. The germline V gene encodes CDR1 DFQATT and CDR2 SNEGSKA (reference sequence). The CDR3 runs to 10 residues. V dropped 1 base and J dropped 9 bases, with 7 bases sitting between them. The CDR3 DNA reads as TGCAGTGCTAGAGCGGCCAGGCAGTACTTC. Its translation is CSARAARQYF.

The V gene is TRBV4-3, the J gene TRBJ2-3, with D maybe TRBD2 (5 bases). This CDR3 is built from 15 residues. V was shortened by 0 bases and J by 6 bases, with 13 bases between the two germline ends. Germline CDR1 and CDR2: LGHNA and YSLEER. The CDR3 spells CASSQEVLAPDTQYF. CDR3 coding DNA: TGCGCCAGCAGCCAAGAGGTCCTAGCCCCCGATACGCAGTATTTT.

The J gene is TRBJ2-1, the V gene TRBV28, with D maybe TRBD2 (5 bases). Germline CDR1 and CDR2: MDHEN and SYDVKM. V shed 7 bases and J shed 9 bases, with 16 bases lying between them. CDR3 length: 13 amino acids. CDR3 in amino acids: CASIVQPEGEQFF. CDR3 bases: TGTGCCAGCATCGTACAGCCAGAGGGTGAGCAGTTCTTC.

The chain recombines TRBV12-3 or TRBV12-4 with TRBJ2-1, with TRBD1 as a possible D gene (8 bases). V was trimmed by 8 bases and J by 10 bases, leaving 18 bases between them. This CDR3 has 13 amino acids. This CDR3 is CASDRGGRAEQFF. The CDR3 DNA follows: TGTGCCAGCGACAGGGGAGGGCGAGCGGAGCAGTTCTTC.

This clonotype was seen more than once but under ten times. The genes are TRBV7-9 and TRBJ2-7; 9 bases align to TRBD2. The CDR3 is 15 amino acids. J gave up 4 bases and V 5 bases, and 9 bases lay outside the gene matches. Germline loops: CDR1 SEHNR, CDR2 FQNEAQ (reference sequence). The CDR3 nucleotides read TGTGCCAGCAGCCCAAGGGGTAGCGGGGGTTACGAGCAGTACTTC. The encoded protein is CASSPRGSGGYEQYF.

This clonotype was seen a few times. This CDR3 is CASSRWSGSYNEQFF. The CDR3 DNA reads as TGTGCCAGCAGCCGTTGGTCGGGCTCCTACAATGAGCAGTTCTTC. The chain combines TRBV6-5 with TRBJ2-1; D is unresolved. V was trimmed by 6 bases and J by 0 bases, leaving 12 bases between them. In germline, CDR1 is MNHEY, CDR2 SVGAGI. CDR3 length: 15 amino acids.

This clonotype was observed once. The chain joins TRBV20-1 to TRBJ2-5; D is perhaps TRBD1 (6 bases). Judging by the DNA end, TRBJ2-7 fits better; the J call may be wrong. Germline assignment: CDR1 DFQATT and CDR2 SNEGSKA (reference sequence). The length of the CDR3 is 15 residues. The chain's CDR3 is CSARDLGQGIHEQYF. As DNA, the CDR3 is TGCAGTGCTAGAGATCTTGGGCAGGGGATCCACGAGCAGTACTTC.